These 6 T cell receptor beta chains were all obtained from the same sample, sequenced in a study of cytomegalovirus exposure and HLA in healthy donors (dated by TCRdb to the late 2010s). The method behind the library was the immunoSEQ multiplex PCR assay. TCRdb holds this immuneACCESS table with in-frame rearrangements only. Some clones are missing; in checked studies, unresolved V genes explain under half, and the rest has no known cause. The sample records fewer than 200,000 clones, roughly 86% of which are singletons. 4% to 5% of the sample belongs to the ten largest clones. Specimen: PBMCs. These receptors were obtained from a man aged 18 to 29 in good health and CMV-seropositive.

This rearrangement joins TRBV6-5 to TRBJ2-2; D remains ambiguous. This CDR3 has 15 residues. In germline, CDR1 is MNHEY, CDR2 SVGAGI. The ends were cut back, 7 bases at V and 0 bases at J, with 12 bases in the middle. CDR3: CASKAWQANTGELFF. As DNA, the CDR3 is TGTGCCAGCAAGGCCTGGCAGGCGAACACCGGGGAGCTGTTTTTT.

The chain employs TRBV6-1 and TRBJ1-5; tentative D call: TRBD1 (5 bases). Between the trimmed V and J ends, which lost 3 bases and 0 bases, there was a span of 15 bases. This CDR3 contains 17 residues. CDR1 MNHNS and CDR2 SASEGT come from the germline V gene. The CDR3 DNA reads as TGTGCCAGCAGTGACAGGGCAGTCGTTTATAGCAATCAGCCCCAGCATTTT. This codes for CASSDRAVVYSNQPQHF.

This chain uses TRBV18 with TRBJ1-1; tentative D call: TRBD1 (6 bases). The CDR3 totals 13 residues. The V and J ends lost 3 bases and 6 bases respectively, with 11 bases between them. Germline V gene lookup returns CDR1 KGHSH and CDR2 LQKENI. CDR3 in DNA: TGTGCCAGCTCACCCGGGACACTCCCTGAAGCTTTCTTT. Encoded protein: CASSPGTLPEAFF.

The CDR3 spells CASRGGYRDLGPQHF. In nucleotides, the CDR3 is TGTGCCAGCAGGGGGGGGTACAGGGACCTAGGGCCCCAGCATTTT. The chain links TRBV28 to TRBJ1-5; TRBD1 is a possible D gene (6 bases). V lost 6 bases and J 9 bases, leaving 21 bases between the germline ends. The CDR3 extends over 15 amino acids. Germline assignment: CDR1 MDHEN and CDR2 SYDVKM.

The chain links TRBV4-1 to TRBJ2-2; 10 positions agree with TRBD1. Looked up from germline, CDR1 is MGHRA and CDR2 is YSYEKL. The CDR3 is made up of 18 amino acids. Trimming removed 2 bases from V and 1 base from J; junction bases left unmatched: 7. The CDR3 protein is CASSQLTGGELNTGELFF. CDR3 bases: TGCGCCAGCAGCCAACTGACAGGGGGCGAGTTGAACACCGGGGAGCTGTTTTTT.

In its sample, this clone was seen once. This chain joins TRBV30 and TRBJ2-7; possible D gene TRBD2, 6 bases. Trimming removed 5 bases from V and 9 bases from J, with 17 bases in between. Germline lookup yields CDR1 GTSNPN and CDR2 SVGIG (reference sequence). The CDR3 totals 12 residues. The CDR3 sequence: CAWVSLGGAQYF. CDR3 bases: TGTGCCTGGGTTTCGCTGGGCGGGGCGCAGTACTTC.